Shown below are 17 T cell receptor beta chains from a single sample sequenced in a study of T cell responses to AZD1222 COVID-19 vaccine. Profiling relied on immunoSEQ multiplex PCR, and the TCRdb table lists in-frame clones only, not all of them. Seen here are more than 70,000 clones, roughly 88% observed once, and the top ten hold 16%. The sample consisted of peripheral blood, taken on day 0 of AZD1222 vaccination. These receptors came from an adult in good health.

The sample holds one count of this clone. The CDR3 is CASSLSRGGNQPQHF. CDR3 in DNA: TGTGCCAGCAGCTTAAGTCGGGGTGGCAATCAGCCCCAGCATTTT. V usage is TRBV13 and J usage is TRBJ1-5; no definite D call. CDR3 length: 15 residues. Deletions cut 2 bases from V and 2 bases from J, with 10 bases between. CDR1 and CDR2 (germline): PRHDT, FYEKMQ (reference sequence).

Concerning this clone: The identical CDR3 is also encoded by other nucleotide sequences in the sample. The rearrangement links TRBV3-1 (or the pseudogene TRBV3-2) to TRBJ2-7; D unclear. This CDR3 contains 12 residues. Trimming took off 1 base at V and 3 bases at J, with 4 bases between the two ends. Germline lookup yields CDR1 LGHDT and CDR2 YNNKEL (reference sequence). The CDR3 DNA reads TGTGCCAGCAGCCAAGCGGTCTACGAGCAGTACTTC. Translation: CASSQAVYEQYF.

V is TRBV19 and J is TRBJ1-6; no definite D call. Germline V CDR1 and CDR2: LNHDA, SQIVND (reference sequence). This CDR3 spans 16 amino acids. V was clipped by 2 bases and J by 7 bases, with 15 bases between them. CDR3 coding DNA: TGTGCCAGTAGTATAAGTGGCAGGAGAAAGAATTCACCCCTCCACTTT. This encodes CASSISGRRKNSPLHF.

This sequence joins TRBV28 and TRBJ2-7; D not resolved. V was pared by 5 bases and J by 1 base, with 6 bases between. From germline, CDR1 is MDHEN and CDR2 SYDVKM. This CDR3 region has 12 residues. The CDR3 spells CASSEVSYEQYF. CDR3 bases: TGTGCCAGCAGTGAGGTTTCCTACGAGCAGTACTTC.

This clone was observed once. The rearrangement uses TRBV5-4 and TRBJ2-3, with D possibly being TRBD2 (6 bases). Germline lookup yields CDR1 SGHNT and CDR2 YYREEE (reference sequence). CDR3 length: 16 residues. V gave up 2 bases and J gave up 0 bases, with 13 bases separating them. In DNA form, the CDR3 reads TGTGCCAGCAGCTTCCCGGGAGCGGTCAGCACAGATACGCAGTATTTT. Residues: CASSFPGAVSTDTQYF.

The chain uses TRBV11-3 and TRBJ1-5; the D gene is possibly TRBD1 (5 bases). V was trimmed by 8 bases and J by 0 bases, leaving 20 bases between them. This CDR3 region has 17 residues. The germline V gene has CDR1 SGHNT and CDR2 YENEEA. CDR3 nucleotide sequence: TGTGCCAGCGTGGGACCGCCAGGTCCATATAGCAATCAGCCCCAGCATTTT. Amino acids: CASVGPPGPYSNQPQHF.

CDR3 protein: CSASSTSGLYNEQFF. The CDR3 DNA reads as TGCAGTGCTAGTTCGACTAGCGGGCTTTACAATGAGCAGTTCTTC. The V gene is TRBV20-1, the J gene TRBJ2-1; the match to TRBD2 covers 10 bases. The CDR3 length is 15 residues. Per the germline V gene, CDR1 is DFQATT and CDR2 is SNEGSKA (reference sequence). V lost 3 bases, J lost 4 bases, and 6 bases stayed unmatched.

DNA of the CDR3: TGTGCCAGCAGCCGACAAGAGACCCAGTACTTC. Translated, it gives CASSRQETQYF. The rearrangement links TRBV7-8 to TRBJ2-5; D is undetermined. V lost 5 bases and J lost 2, with 3 bases in between. CDR3 length: 11 amino acids. The germline gives CDR1 SGHVS, CDR2 FQNEAQ.

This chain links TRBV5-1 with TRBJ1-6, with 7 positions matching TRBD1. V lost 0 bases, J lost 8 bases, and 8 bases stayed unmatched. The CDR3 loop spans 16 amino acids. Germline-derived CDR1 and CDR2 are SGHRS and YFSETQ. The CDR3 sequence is CASSLGRQGLDSPLHF. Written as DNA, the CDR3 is TGCGCCAGCAGCTTGGGTAGACAGGGCCTGGATTCACCCCTCCACTTT.

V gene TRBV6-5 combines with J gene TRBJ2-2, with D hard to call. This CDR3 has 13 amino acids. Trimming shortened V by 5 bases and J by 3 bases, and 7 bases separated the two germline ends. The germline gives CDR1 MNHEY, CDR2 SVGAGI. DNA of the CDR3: TGTGCCAGCAGTACGACTGACACCGGGGAGCTGTTTTTT. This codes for CASSTTDTGELFF.

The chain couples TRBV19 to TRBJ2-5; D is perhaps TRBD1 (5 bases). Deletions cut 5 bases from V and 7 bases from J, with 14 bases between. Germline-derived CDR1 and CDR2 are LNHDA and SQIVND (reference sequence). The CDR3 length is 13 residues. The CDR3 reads CASSPRQPATQYF. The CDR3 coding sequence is TGTGCCAGTAGTCCTCGACAGCCAGCGACCCAGTACTTC.

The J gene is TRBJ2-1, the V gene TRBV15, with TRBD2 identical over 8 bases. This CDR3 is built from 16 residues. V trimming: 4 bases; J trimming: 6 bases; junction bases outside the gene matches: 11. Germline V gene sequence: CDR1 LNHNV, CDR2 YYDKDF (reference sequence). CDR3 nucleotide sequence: TGTGCCACCAGCAAGGGAGGGAGCGGGAGCGGCAATGAGCAGTTCTTC. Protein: CATSKGGSGSGNEQFF.

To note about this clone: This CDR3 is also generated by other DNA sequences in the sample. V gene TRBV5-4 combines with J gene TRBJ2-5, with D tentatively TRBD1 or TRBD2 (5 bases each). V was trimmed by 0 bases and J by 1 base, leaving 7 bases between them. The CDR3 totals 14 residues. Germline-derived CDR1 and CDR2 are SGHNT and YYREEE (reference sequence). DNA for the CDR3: TGTGCCAGCAGCTTGGGAGGGGCCCAAGAGACCCAGTACTTC. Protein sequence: CASSLGGAQETQYF.

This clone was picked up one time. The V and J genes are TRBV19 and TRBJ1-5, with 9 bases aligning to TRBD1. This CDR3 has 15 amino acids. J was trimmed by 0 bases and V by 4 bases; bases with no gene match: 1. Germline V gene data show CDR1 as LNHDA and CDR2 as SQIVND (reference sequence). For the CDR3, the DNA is TGTGCCAGTAGTACGGGACAGGGTAGCAATCAGCCCCAGCATTTT. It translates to CASSTGQGSNQPQHF.

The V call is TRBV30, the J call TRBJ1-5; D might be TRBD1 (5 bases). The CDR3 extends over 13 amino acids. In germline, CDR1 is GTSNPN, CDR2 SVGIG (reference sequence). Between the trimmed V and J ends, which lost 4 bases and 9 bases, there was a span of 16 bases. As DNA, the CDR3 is TGTGCCTGGAAGATACCGGGACCTCCGCCCCAGCATTTT. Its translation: CAWKIPGPPPQHF.

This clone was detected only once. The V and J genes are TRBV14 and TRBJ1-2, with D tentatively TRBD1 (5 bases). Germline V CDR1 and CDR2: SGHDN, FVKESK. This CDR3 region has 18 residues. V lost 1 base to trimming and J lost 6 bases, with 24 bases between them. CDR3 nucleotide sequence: TGTGCCAGCAGCCAAGGGATGAGGACAACGCTGCGGGGTAATGGCTACACCTTC. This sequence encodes CASSQGMRTTLRGNGYTF.

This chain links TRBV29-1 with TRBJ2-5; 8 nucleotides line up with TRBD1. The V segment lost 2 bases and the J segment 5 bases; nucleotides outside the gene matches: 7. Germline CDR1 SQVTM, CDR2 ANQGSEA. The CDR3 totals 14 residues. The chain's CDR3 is CSVEKTGVFETQYF. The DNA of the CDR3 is TGCAGCGTTGAAAAGACAGGGGTTTTCGAGACCCAGTACTTC.